This T cell receptor (beta chain) was sequenced during a study of shared clonotypes between healthy human individuals (dated by TCRdb to 2018 to 2020). As for the study more broadly: A few men and a couple of women, aged 18 to 49 years, made up the cohort. For each donor, three plates each were used for CD4 naive and CD4 memory, two plates were used for CD8 naive, and one plate was used for CD8 memory. Each donor's leukapheresis produced roughly between roughly 0.9 and 9 billion PBMCs. Libraries were prepared and TCR repertoires were sequenced by different laboratories using diverse techniques, in order to increase sequencing depth and limit assay-specific biases. The study deeply sequenced blood TCR repertoires of about 5 healthy adults to estimate repertoire size and the extent of clonotype sharing between individuals.

CD8 naive samples were CD45RO-negative cells positively selected for CCR7, giving a CD45RA+CCR7+ population that excluded TemRA cells. The donors were healthy, HIV-negative adults who had no recently reported acute infections or vaccinations. All donors were Caucasian adults living in Nashville, Tennessee, USA. Blood was obtained by leukapheresis, after which PBMCs were separated by Ficoll-Histopaque density gradient centrifugation and cryopreserved in liquid nitrogen vapor phase. Purity and quantity of every magnetically sorted T cell population were checked by analytical flow cytometry. Genomic DNA was isolated from each sorted fraction and quantified by UV absorbance on a Nanodrop 2000c. As for this clone: The antigen it binds to is not known. No per-base quality is available; no much larger clone lies one base away.

TCR CDR3 regions were amplified from genomic DNA by multiplex PCR using the deep immunoSEQ assay. Extracted genomic DNA from each cell subset was spread evenly across all wells of several immunoSEQ 96-well plates, with each plate serving as a replicate. For sorted subsets, roughly 200 ng of genomic DNA, equivalent to some 30,000 T cell genomes, went into each replicate PCR. Purified libraries were quantified with a Qubit 3.0 fluorometer, sized on a Bioanalyzer 2100, and re-quantified with the KAPA Library Quantification kit. A separate single-read 150-cycle Illumina NextSeq 550 flow cell was used to sequence each immunoSEQ 96-well plate. Per the authors' processing: Because the immunoSEQ output held only junctional sequences and lacked quality scores, the filtering could not match the filtering applied to full-length reads. To assign V/J genes and CDR3, sequences were annotated using PyIR, a Python wrapper for IgBLAST v1.9, with IMGT germline references. Reads were filtered out if the reads had weak V/J assignments (E-value above 1e-6), no CDR3, stop codons, out-of-frame junctions, or ambiguous translated residues. V3J clonotypes were defined as sequences sharing the same inferred V gene, J gene, and CDR3 amino acid sequence. Percentage overlap between repertoires was calculated by dividing the number of shared unique clonotypes by the size of the smaller repertoire. Three approaches were used to assess repertoire richness: RTK rarefaction, the Chao1 estimator, and Recon v2.1 estimates of unobserved clonotypes. Generation probabilities for all TCRbeta clonotypes obtained by the gDNA method from several donors were computed using OLGA. The table was pulled from immuneACCESS by TCRdb, which kept in-frame rearrangements only. Such tables lose some clones; where checked, under half of the loss comes from unresolved V genes, and the rest has no known cause. The D gene and trimming were derived from the DNA, and the V and J assignments and clone size from that table. The sample has over 750,000 clones on record, about 97% of them singletons. The ten largest clonotypes hold less than 0.25% of the sample.

CDR1 LGHNA and CDR2 YSLEER were looked up in the germline V gene. At the junction V is shortened by 0 bases and J by 5 bases, with 11 bases in between. Taken from cysteine to phenylalanine, the CDR3 has 14 residues. Here the CDR3 DNA is all that survives: 42 bases in frame from base 1. The investigation overall reported the following: Pairwise subsampling indicated that sequencing depth was expected to affect the degree of clonotype sharing among donors. Sampling was limited to blood, and TCR repertoires in tissue likely differ from TCR repertoires in blood. Rarefaction of sorted-subset datasets indicated incomplete sequencing despite the large sequencing depth. Higher generation probabilities were observed for clonotypes shared by all four sorted-subset donors than for non-shared clonotypes. Sharing across a handful of donors was observed for about 5% of naive CD4, over 3% of naive CD8, over 2% of memory CD4, and less than 0.45% of memory CD8 clonotypes. Larger estimated clonotype richness was generally found for naive subsets than for memory subsets. Because the study included a small number of donors, the genetic and exposure-history diversity represented was limited.

The TCR was taken from a man younger than 45 in good health. The sample comprised naive CD8+ T cells sorted from blood. What this sample's cell subset or site label stands for: CD45RA+CCR7+. The rearranged chain carries TRBV4-3 and TRBJ2-7; the D gene remains uncertain. The CDR3 amino acid sequence is: CASSQDFNGNEQYF. The DNA sequence is as follows: TGCGCCAGCAGCCAAGATTTCAATGGCAACGAGCAGTACTTC.